This T cell receptor beta chain came from a study of memory CD8 T cells in hepatitis C reinfection (dated by TCRdb to about 2017). Broadly, across the study: Two consecutive HCV infections were spontaneously resolved by three donors, whereas a primary infection was cleared by two donors who then became chronically infected after reinfection. HCV reinfection was defined as a positive HCV RNA test following two negative tests taken at least 60 days apart. Samples for the late or post reinfection time point were taken from 12 to 24 weeks after reinfection was detected. The TCR beta repertoire of virus-specific CD8 T cells was tracked longitudinally in a few donors across an HCV reinfection episode. Between the late 2000s and the early 2010s, a few reinfection cases with stored pre-reinfection samples were identified. In the reinfection study, participants who had previously resolved an HCV infection were followed up every 3 months.

The germline ends are 12 bases apart after V is trimmed by 4 bases and J by 5 bases. Spanning cysteine to phenylalanine, the CDR3 consists of 14 amino acids. The retained sequence is limited to the CDR3, 42 bases, with the frame set at the first base. CDR1 PRHDT and CDR2 FYEKMQ are derived from the germline V gene (reference sequence). Libraries were made using the immunoSEQ multiplex PCR assay. Genomic DNA was extracted from sorted cells, and the TCR beta V, D and J regions were sequenced by Adaptive Biotechnologies' automated high-throughput method. A two-step, bias-controlled multiplex PCR was used to amplify CDR3 regions. Amplified TCR beta libraries were sequenced on an Illumina instrument. The paper's data handling went like this. Demultiplexed reads were processed to reduce amplification and sequencing bias, and the IMGT database was used to assign CDR3 sequences to gene families. Repertoire data were analyzed with ImmunoSEQ software version 2.0. Clonotype lists were filtered to remove out-of-frame sequences as well as sequences containing stop codons in the CDR3. Clonotypes with a frequency below 0.01% were excluded because such clonotypes corresponded to less than one cell. Richness was computed as observed richness divided by input cell number, and evenness as Shannon entropy divided by log observed richness. Repertoire diversity and similarity between time points were quantified using Simpson diversity and Morisita-Horn overlap indices. Clonotypes were sorted into dominant (>1%), sub-dominant (0.5-0.99%), low abundance (0.1-0.49%) or lowest abundance (<0.1%) groups. For the germline index, total nucleotide additions were subtracted from total CDR3 length, and that difference was then divided by total CDR3 length. TCRdb took over this immuneACCESS table, retaining in-frame rearrangements with V and J assigned. Such tables are incomplete; in checked studies, under half of the missing clones stem from an unresolved V gene, and the remainder is unexplained. The V and J calls and clone size were taken over from that table, and D and trimming were inferred from the DNA. Recorded for this sample are approximately 49,000 clones; roughly 87% of them occurred a single time. The ten biggest clones cover around 0.7% of the sample.

What the authors observed across the whole study: Because only a few donors were included, definitive conclusions about public clonotypes linked to secondary clearance could not be reached by the study.

This sample's time point label indicates: late/post reinfection, 12 to 24 weeks after detection. TCR sequencing was performed on the sorted cells directly ex vivo, without any in vitro expansion beforehand. Donors were people who inject drugs enrolled in the Montreal Acute Hepatitis C Cohort Study (HEPCO) in Canada. As controls, total naive CD8 T cells, sorted as viable CD3+ CD8+ CD45RO-, were obtained from a couple of donors at each of the three reinfection time points. Before sorting, cryopreserved peripheral blood mononuclear cells were thawed, and CD8 T cells were purified from the thawed cells. CD8 T cells were enriched by negative selection with the MACS CD8+ T cell Isolation Kit. Cells were sorted on a BD FACSAria II sorter running FACSDiva software, and FlowJo was used to analyze the data. As regards this clone: The specificity of this receptor is unknown. No much larger clonotype is one base removed from it; base qualities were not supplied.

The chain joins TRBV13 to TRBJ2-1; too little of a D gene remains to name it. The sequenced sample was naive CD8+ T cells sorted from blood. Taken with the paper, the label for cell subset or site translates to: total naive CD8+CD45RO- T cells. The origin of this receptor is a man aged 18 to 29 with hepatitis C virus infection. CDR3 loop: CASSYETGNNEQFF. Here is the DNA: TGTGCCAGCAGCTATGAGACGGGTAACAATGAGCAGTTCTTC.